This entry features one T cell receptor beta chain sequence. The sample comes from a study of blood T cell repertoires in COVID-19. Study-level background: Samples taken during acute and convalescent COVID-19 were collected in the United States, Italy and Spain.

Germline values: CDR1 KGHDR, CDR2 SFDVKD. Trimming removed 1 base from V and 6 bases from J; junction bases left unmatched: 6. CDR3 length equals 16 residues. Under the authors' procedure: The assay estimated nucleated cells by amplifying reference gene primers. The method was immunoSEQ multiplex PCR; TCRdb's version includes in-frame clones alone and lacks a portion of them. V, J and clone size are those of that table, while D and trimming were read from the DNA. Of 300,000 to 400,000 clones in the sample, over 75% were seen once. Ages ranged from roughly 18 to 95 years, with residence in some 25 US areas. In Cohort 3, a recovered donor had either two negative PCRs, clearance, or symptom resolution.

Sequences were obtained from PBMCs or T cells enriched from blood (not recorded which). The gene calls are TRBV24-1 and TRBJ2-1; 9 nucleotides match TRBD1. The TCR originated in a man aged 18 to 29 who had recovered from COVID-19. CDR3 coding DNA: TGTGCCACCAGTGATTTCTCCCGGACAGGGGTCAATGAGCAGTTCTTC. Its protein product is CATSDFSRTGVNEQFF.